These 21 T cell receptor beta chains share one sample of origin, sequenced in a study of T cells in Graves' hyperthyroidism and ophthalmopathy (dated by TCRdb to the late 2010s). Receptor amplification or capture employed multiplex PCR. TCRdb lists the instrument as Illumina HiSeq 2000. The TCR beta CDR3 regions were amplified from RNA transcripts. The TCR CDR3 was subjected to a first round of RT-PCR using the HTBI primer set and the Qiagen OneStep RT-PCR kit. TCRdb passed the public sequencing reads through fastp at Q25 and MiXCR, retaining productive beta sequences. Records with the same CDR3 protein are collapsed into one entry carrying the most frequent genes and DNA. Recorded for this sample are 280,000 or so distinct CDR3 sequences; around 15% of them occurred a single time. Of the sample, roughly 30% falls within the top ten clones. The sequencing input was blood. These receptors were collected from a woman in her fifties or sixties with Graves' hyperthyroidism that later progressed to Graves' ophthalmopathy.

This clonotype was detected a few times. The chain uses TRBV7-2 and TRBJ1-2, with D unresolved. The CDR3 runs 12 residues. Germline V CDR1 and CDR2: SGHTA, FQGNSA. The germline V and J ends were trimmed by 1 base and 8 bases, with 8 bases remaining between them. The CDR3 DNA is TGTGCCAGCAGCTTAGATTTGGGCGGCTACACCTTC. It specifies CASSLDLGGYTF.

This clonotype was picked up a small number of times. The CDR3 reads CASRRGGGGSNQPQHF. CDR3 DNA sequence: TGTGCCAGCAGGAGGGGAGGGGGCGGTAGCAATCAGCCCCAGCATTTT. V usage is TRBV6-1 and J usage is TRBJ1-5; 7 bases line up with TRBD1. Germline lookup yields CDR1 MNHNS and CDR2 SASEGT. The ends lost 6 bases at V and 0 bases at J; junction bases unmatched: 8. The CDR3 spans 16 residues.

This clonotype was picked up many times. This chain joins TRBV20-1 and TRBJ2-7; 7 bases are a match to TRBD2. CDR3 size: 14 residues. CDR1 is DFQATT and CDR2 is SNEGSKA in the germline V gene (reference sequence). After removal of 6 bases from V and 0 bases from J, the junction contained 8 bases not matched to a gene. The CDR3 bases are TGCAGTGCCCTAGGGACTACCTACTCCTACGAGCAGTACTTC. Translation gives CSALGTTYSYEQYF.

This clonotype was seen ten or more times. CDR3 DNA sequence: TGTGCCAGCAGTCCAGTCCGGGACTTAGGCCTCTCCTACGAGCAGTACTTC. It encodes CASSPVRDLGLSYEQYF. The V gene is TRBV12-3 or TRBV12-4, the J gene TRBJ2-7; a weak D match, TRBD2 (6 bases). Between the trimmed V and J ends, which lost 5 bases and 0 bases, there was a span of 20 bases. The CDR3 consists of 17 residues.

This clonotype was picked up a small number of times. The chain uses TRBV19 and TRBJ2-1; D gene unclear. The CDR3 is made up of 15 amino acids. The germline CDR1 and CDR2 sequences are LNHDA and SQIVND (reference sequence). V gave up 5 bases and J gave up 0 bases, with 11 bases separating them. CDR3 amino acids: CASSQTGSSYNEQFF. The CDR3 DNA is TGTGCCAGTAGTCAAACTGGAAGCTCCTACAATGAGCAGTTCTTC.

This clonotype came up many times. At one end the junction does not follow the germline gene, possibly because of a read error. The chain joins TRBV13 to TRBJ1-2, with D perhaps TRBD1 (6 bases). CDR1 is PRHDT, CDR2 FYEKMQ, per germline (reference sequence). CDR3 size: 13 residues. The CDR3 region is CASSLGGNYGYTF. The CDR3 nucleotides read TGTGCCAGCAGTTTAGGGGGAAACTATGGCTACACCTTC.

CDR3 region: CASSQDTGGGTEAFF. As DNA, the CDR3 is TGTGCCAGCAGCCAAGATACGGGGGGAGGCACTGAAGCTTTCTTT. This rearrangement joins TRBV4-2 to TRBJ1-1; tentatively, D is TRBD1 (5 bases). Trimming left V 0 bases short and J 4 bases short, with 12 bases between. The CDR3 is 15 amino acids. Germline CDR1 reads LGHNA; CDR2 reads YNFKEQ.

This clonotype was counted at least ten times. This chain's CDR3 is CASSPYPSGSYNEQFF. The DNA for the CDR3 is TGCGCCAGCAGCCCCTATCCTAGCGGGAGCTACAATGAGCAGTTCTTC. The chain carries TRBV5-1 and TRBJ2-1, with 10 bases identical to TRBD2. The CDR3 covers 16 residues. With 4 bases clipped from V and 3 bases from J, the junction kept 7 bases outside the gene matches. CDR1 is SGHRS, CDR2 YFSETQ, per germline.

This clonotype showed up many times. The V gene is TRBV7-3, the J gene TRBJ2-2; D is possibly TRBD2 (5 bases). The length of the CDR3 is 13 residues. CDR1 SGHTA and CDR2 FQGTGA come from the germline V gene. The V and J ends lost 5 bases and 7 bases respectively, with 11 bases between them. CDR3 sequence reads: CASSPLGRGELFF. CDR3 nucleotides: TGTGCCAGCAGCCCACTAGGGCGCGGGGAGCTGTTTTTT.

This clonotype appeared many times. This sequence joins TRBV20-1 and TRBJ2-5; TRBD1 matches at 9 bases. Germline CDR1 DFQATT, CDR2 SNEGSKA (reference sequence). J lost 4 bases, V lost 0 bases, and 6 bases had no gene match. This CDR3 is built from 15 residues. CDR3 sequence reads: CSAREAGTGRETQYF. The CDR3 bases are TGCAGTGCTAGAGAGGCGGGGACAGGGAGAGAGACCCAGTACTTC.

At least ten counts were recorded for this clonotype. The chain carries TRBV7-9 and TRBJ2-7; D uncertain. The germline V gene encodes CDR1 SEHNR and CDR2 FQNEAQ (reference sequence). Trimming cost V 2 bases and J 3 bases, with 20 bases left between them. This CDR3 region has 17 residues. Here the CDR3 reads CASSLNPPGRTLYEQYF. The CDR3 DNA sequence: TGTGCCAGCAGCTTAAATCCCCCCGGCAGGACCCTCTACGAGCAGTACTTC.

There are many counts of this clonotype. The J gene is TRBJ2-7, the V gene TRBV28; D possibly uses TRBD1 or TRBD2 (5 bases each). The V and J ends lost 3 bases and 1 base respectively, with 13 bases between them. There are 15 residues in the CDR3. Germline-derived CDR1 and CDR2 are MDHEN and SYDVKM. The CDR3 DNA follows: TGTGCCAGCAGTTTCCTGGGGACCGATTCCTACGAGCAGTACTTC. This sequence encodes CASSFLGTDSYEQYF. Filled out from reference TRBV28 and TRBJ2-7, the complete variable domain reads DVKVTQSSRYLVKRTGEKVFLECVQDMDHENMFWYRQDPGLGLRLIYFSYDVKMKEKGDIPEGYSVSREKKERFSLILESASTNQTSMYLCASSFLGTDSYEQYFGPGTRLTVT.

In its sample, this clonotype was seen many times. The rearrangement links TRBV27 to TRBJ2-3; D ambiguous. V lost 0 bases and J 0 bases, leaving 4 bases between the germline ends. The CDR3 extends over 14 amino acids. The germline V gene encodes CDR1 MNHEY and CDR2 SMNVEV (reference sequence). The CDR3 reads CASSLSVSTDTQYF. The DNA of the CDR3 is TGTGCCAGCAGTTTATCCGTGAGCACAGATACGCAGTATTTT.

This clonotype turned up a few times. The chain has TRBV7-9 and TRBJ2-1, with TRBD2 identical over 8 bases. With V trimmed by 7 bases and J by 3 bases, 8 bases remained unmatched. Germline values: CDR1 SEHNR, CDR2 FQNEAQ (reference sequence). This CDR3 is 15 amino acids long. Written as DNA, the CDR3 is TGTGCCAGCACCCATAGCGGGATAAACTACAATGAGCAGTTCTTC. This translates into CASTHSGINYNEQFF. Full variable domain (rest looked up from reference TRBV7-9 and TRBJ2-1): DTGVSQNPRHKITKRGQNVTFRCDPISEHNRLYWYRQTLGQGPEFLTYFQNEAQLEKSRLLSDRFSAERPKGSFSTLEIQRTEQGDSAMYLCASTHSGINYNEQFFGPGTRLTVL.

This clonotype was counted at least ten times. The chain recombines TRBV7-9 with TRBJ2-5; 8 positions agree with TRBD1. The V and J ends lost 7 bases and 5 bases, in that order; junction bases with no gene match: 3. Per the germline V gene, CDR1 is SEHNR and CDR2 is FQNEAQ (reference sequence). The CDR3 is 12 amino acids. The CDR3 loop is CASKDRVETQYF. In DNA, the CDR3 is TGTGCCAGCAAGGACAGGGTTGAGACCCAGTACTTC.

This clonotype was recorded many times. V gene TRBV3-1 combines with J gene TRBJ1-4; D is perhaps TRBD1 (6 bases). The ends were cut back, 0 bases at V and 7 bases at J, with 12 bases in the middle. CDR1 and CDR2 (germline): LGHDT, YNNKEL (reference sequence). The CDR3 contains 15 residues. CDR3: CASSQDGTPTEKLFF. In DNA, the CDR3 is TGTGCCAGCAGCCAAGATGGGACACCTACTGAAAAACTGTTTTTT. The whole variable domain, remainder taken from reference TRBV3-1 and TRBJ1-4, is DTAVSQTPKYLVTQMGNDKSIKCEQNLGHDTMYWYKQDSKKFLKIMFSYNNKELIINETVPNRFSPKSPDKAHLNLHINSLELGDSAVYFCASSQDGTPTEKLFFGSGTQLSVL.

The V gene is TRBV2, the J gene TRBJ1-3; D not certain. Trimming stripped 6 bases from V and 4 bases from J, with 16 bases between. CDR1 and CDR2 (germline): SNHLY, FYNNEI. The CDR3 length is 15 residues. The CDR3 protein is CASRGLADAGNTIYF. CDR3 DNA sequence: TGTGCCAGCAGGGGGTTAGCGGACGCAGGAAACACCATATATTTT.

This clonotype came up many times. The chain combines TRBV12-3 or TRBV12-4 with TRBJ2-4, with D hard to call. The CDR3 consists of 14 residues. Trimming shortened V by 8 bases and J by 0 bases, and 11 bases separated the two germline ends. The CDR3 coding sequence is TGTGCCAGCCTCCGGTCGATAGCCAAAAACATTCAGTACTTC. It is translated as CASLRSIAKNIQYF.

The table lists this clonotype with a few counts. The V and J genes are TRBV29-1 and TRBJ2-3; 7 bases are shared with TRBD2. The V segment lost 3 bases and the J segment 0 bases; nucleotides outside the gene matches: 12. Germline V gene lookup returns CDR1 SQVTM and CDR2 ANQGSEA. There are 17 residues in the CDR3. As DNA, the CDR3 is TGCAGCGTTGATCTTCCGGGAGCGGGAACTAGCACAGATACGCAGTATTTT. This translates into CSVDLPGAGTSTDTQYF.

The chain is built from TRBV18 and TRBJ2-5; D gene unclear. V shed 0 bases and J shed 4 bases, with 6 bases lying between them. From germline, CDR1 is KGHSH and CDR2 LQKENI. The CDR3 extends over 13 amino acids. The CDR3 loop reads CASSPPLAETQYF. CDR3 nucleotides: TGTGCCAGCTCACCACCATTAGCAGAGACCCAGTACTTC.

The V call is TRBV7-8, the J call TRBJ2-7, with TRBD2 as a possible D gene (5 bases). The germline V and J ends were trimmed by 0 bases and 4 bases, with 7 bases remaining between them. CDR1 is SGHVS, CDR2 FQNEAQ, per germline. This CDR3 spans 13 amino acids. CDR3 loop: CASSLARRYEQYF. The CDR3 DNA is TGTGCCAGCAGCTTAGCACGGAGGTACGAGCAGTACTTC.